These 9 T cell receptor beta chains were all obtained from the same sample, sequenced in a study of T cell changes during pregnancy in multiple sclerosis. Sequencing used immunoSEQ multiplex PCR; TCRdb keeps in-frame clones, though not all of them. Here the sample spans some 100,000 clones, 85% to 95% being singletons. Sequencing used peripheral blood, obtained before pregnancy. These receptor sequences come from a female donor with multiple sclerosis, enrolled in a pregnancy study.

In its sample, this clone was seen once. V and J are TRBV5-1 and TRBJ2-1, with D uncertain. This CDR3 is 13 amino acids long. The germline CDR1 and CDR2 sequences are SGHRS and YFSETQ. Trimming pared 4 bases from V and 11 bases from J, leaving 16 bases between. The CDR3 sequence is CASSTSQSGQQFF. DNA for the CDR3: TGCGCCAGCAGCACCTCTCAGTCTGGGCAGCAGTTCTTC.

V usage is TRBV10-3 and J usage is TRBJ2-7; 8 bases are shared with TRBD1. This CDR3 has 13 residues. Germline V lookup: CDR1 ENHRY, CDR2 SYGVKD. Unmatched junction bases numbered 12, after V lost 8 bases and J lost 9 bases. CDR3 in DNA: TGTGCCATCTTTGACCCGGACAGGGTCGGGCAGTACTTC. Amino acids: CAIFDPDRVGQYF.

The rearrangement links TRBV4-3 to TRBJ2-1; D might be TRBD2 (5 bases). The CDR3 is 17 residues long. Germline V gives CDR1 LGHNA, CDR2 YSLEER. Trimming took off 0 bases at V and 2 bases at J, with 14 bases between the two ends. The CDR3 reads CASSQEVLSGPYNEQFF. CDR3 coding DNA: TGCGCCAGCAGCCAAGAAGTTCTAAGCGGACCCTACAATGAGCAGTTCTTC.

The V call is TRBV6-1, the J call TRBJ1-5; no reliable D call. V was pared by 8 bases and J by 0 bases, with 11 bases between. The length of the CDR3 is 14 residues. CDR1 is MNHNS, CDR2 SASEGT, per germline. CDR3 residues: CASRSLSSNQPQHF. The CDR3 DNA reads TGTGCCAGCCGATCTTTGAGTAGCAATCAGCCCCAGCATTTT.

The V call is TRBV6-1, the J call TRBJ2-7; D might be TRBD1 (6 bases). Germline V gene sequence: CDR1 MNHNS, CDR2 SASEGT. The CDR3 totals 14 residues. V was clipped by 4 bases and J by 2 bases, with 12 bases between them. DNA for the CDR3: TGTGCCAGCAGTGGTTGGACAGCCACCTACGAGCAGTACTTC. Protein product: CASSGWTATYEQYF.

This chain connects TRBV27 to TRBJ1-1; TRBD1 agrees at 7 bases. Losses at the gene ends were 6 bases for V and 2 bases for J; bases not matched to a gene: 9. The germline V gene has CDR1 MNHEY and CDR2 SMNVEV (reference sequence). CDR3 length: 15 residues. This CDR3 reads CASRDSYRGNTEAFF. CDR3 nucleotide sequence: TGTGCCAGCAGAGATTCCTACAGGGGAAACACTGAAGCTTTCTTT.

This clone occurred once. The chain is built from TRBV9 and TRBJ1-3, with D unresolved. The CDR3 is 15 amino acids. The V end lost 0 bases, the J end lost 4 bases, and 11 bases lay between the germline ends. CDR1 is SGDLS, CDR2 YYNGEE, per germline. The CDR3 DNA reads TGTGCCAGCAGCGTAGAACCCGGGTTGGGAAACACCATATATTTT. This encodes CASSVEPGLGNTIYF. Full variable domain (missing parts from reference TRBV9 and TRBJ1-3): DSGVTQTPKHLITATGQRVTLRCSPRSGDLSVYWYQQSLDQGLQFLIQYYNGEERAKGNILERFSAQQFPDLHSELNLSSLELGDSALYFCASSVEPGLGNTIYFGEGSWLTVV.

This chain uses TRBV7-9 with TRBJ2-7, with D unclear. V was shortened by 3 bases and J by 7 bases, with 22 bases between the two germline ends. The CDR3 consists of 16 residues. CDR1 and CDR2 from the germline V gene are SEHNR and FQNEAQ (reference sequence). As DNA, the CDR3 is TGTGCCAGCAGCTTTCCTCATGGCCCGAAATACGTGGAGCAGTACTTC. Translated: CASSFPHGPKYVEQYF.

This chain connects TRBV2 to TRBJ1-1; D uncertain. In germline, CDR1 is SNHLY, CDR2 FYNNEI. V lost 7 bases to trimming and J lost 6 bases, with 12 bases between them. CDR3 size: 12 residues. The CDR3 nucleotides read TGTGCCAGCAAGTCCGGGATCGCTGAAGCTTTCTTT. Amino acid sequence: CASKSGIAEAFF.